This T cell receptor beta chain was recovered during a study of T-cell memory formation after mild COVID-19. The overall study: In these data, TCR clusters were largely donor specific. Overall study findings and caveats: From day 15 to 85, contracting clones were balanced between CD4 and CD8, whereas later expanders leaned toward CD4+.

Germline assignment: CDR1 MGHDK and CDR2 SYGVNS. The CDR3 has 15 residues. The J segment lost 7 bases and the V segment lost 8 bases, leaving 5 bases of the junction unmatched. This clonotype has ten or more counts. Its antigen is currently unknown. Libraries for TCRalpha and TCRbeta carried sample barcodes and unique molecular identifiers via 5'RACE. TCRdb called the 5' RACE reads again in MiXCR, with one record for every CDR3 protein. The repertoire has 150,000 to 200,000 distinct CDR3 sequences, more than 12% of them found once; the top ten carry about 14%. The sequence derives from an adult woman who had mild COVID-19 (a few samples of this study predate the infection). Cell type and time point are not known. The rearrangement uses TRBV25-1 and TRBJ2-2, with 15 bases that match TRBD2. Sample: PBMCs or a T cell subset sorted from them (not recorded which). Here the CDR3 DNA reads TGTGCCAGCGGGGGACTAGCGGGAGGAAACGGGGAGCTGTTTTTT. It specifies CASGGLAGGNGELFF.